These 9 T cell receptor beta chains were all obtained from the same sample, sequenced in a study of blood T cell repertoires in COVID-19 (dated by TCRdb to the early 2020s). The method behind the library was the immunoSEQ multiplex PCR assay. In its TCRdb copy, this immuneACCESS table keeps in-frame sequences only and misses some clones. Where compared with another copy, unresolved V genes explain less than half of these, and the others have no known cause. Present in this sample are 70,000 to 95,000 clones, approximately 78% of which were seen just once. The ten top clones hold about a fifth of the sample. Sample: peripheral blood. Receptors originate from a human donor in a cohort sampled during active COVID-19.

This clone was found many times. The chain uses TRBV6-6 and TRBJ2-5; D may be TRBD1 (7 bases). The V end lost 6 bases, the J end lost 6 bases, and 23 bases lay between the germline ends. CDR1 and CDR2 (germline): MNHNY, SVGAGI (reference sequence). This CDR3 contains 16 residues. This CDR3 is CASSYRQGGFVKTQYF. For the CDR3, the DNA is TGTGCCAGCAGCTACCGACAGGGAGGTTTTGTTAAGACCCAGTACTTC.

This chain uses TRBV7-2 with TRBJ2-2, with TRBD2 matching 7 bases. J gave up 7 bases and V 5 bases, and 10 bases lay outside the gene matches. The CDR3 has 15 amino acids. Germline lookup yields CDR1 SGHTA and CDR2 FQGNSA. The CDR3 DNA reads TGTGCCAGCAGCCCCCGACTAGCTTCGGGCGGGGAGCTGTTTTTT. Protein: CASSPRLASGGELFF.

CDR3 nucleotide sequence: TGTGCCAGCAGCTCACGGAGGGGCAGATTATACGAGCAGTACTTC. Translating it yields CASSSRRGRLYEQYF. The chain couples TRBV11-2 to TRBJ2-7, with TRBD2 as a possible D gene (6 bases). Germline-derived CDR1 and CDR2 are SGHAT and FQNNGV. This CDR3 region has 15 residues. Trimming shortened V by 4 bases and J by 4 bases, and 17 bases separated the two germline ends.

This chain links TRBV6-5 with TRBJ1-6; 10 positions agree with TRBD1. The CDR3 runs 15 residues. The J segment lost 7 bases and the V segment lost 0 bases, leaving 0 bases of the junction unmatched. Germline-derived CDR1 and CDR2 are MNHEY and SVGAGI. This CDR3 is CASSYSGQGNSPLHF. CDR3 coding DNA: TGTGCCAGCAGTTACTCGGGACAGGGGAATTCACCCCTCCACTTT.

V usage is TRBV4-1 and J usage is TRBJ1-5, with 9 positions matching TRBD1. The CDR3 is 15 residues long. Per germline, CDR1 MGHRA and CDR2 YSYEKL. The junction had 3 bases not matched to a gene; V was cut back by 2 bases and J by 4 bases. This CDR3 is CASSQRTGENQPQHF. The CDR3 nucleotides are TGCGCCAGCAGCCAAAGGACAGGGGAAAATCAGCCCCAGCATTTT.

The V gene is TRBV24-1, the J gene TRBJ1-5, with TRBD1 matching over 7 bases. Per germline, CDR1 KGHDR and CDR2 SFDVKD. The CDR3 totals 14 residues. The J segment lost 9 bases and the V segment lost 6 bases, leaving 10 bases of the junction unmatched. The CDR3 sequence is CATSTGTAPSPQHF. The CDR3 nucleotides read TGTGCCACCAGTACCGGGACAGCACCATCGCCCCAGCATTTT.

The genes are TRBV5-1 and TRBJ2-3; 10 nucleotides line up with TRBD2. CDR3 length equals 15 residues. Germline V gene sequence: CDR1 SGHRS, CDR2 YFSETQ. The ends lost 4 bases at V and 6 bases at J; junction bases unmatched: 8. The CDR3 DNA follows: TGCGCCAGCAGCCTGCCTAGCGGGGGCGGGGATACGCAGTATTTT. This codes for CASSLPSGGGDTQYF. The complete variable domain, with remaining parts taken from reference TRBV5-1 and TRBJ2-3, reads KAGVTQTPRYLIKTRGQQVTLSCSPISGHRSVSWYQQTPGQGLQFLFEYFSETQRNKGNFPGRFSGRQFSNSRSEMNVSTLELGDSALYLCASSLPSGGGDTQYFGPGTRLTVL.

This sequence joins TRBV6-4 and TRBJ2-2; 8 bases line up with TRBD2. This CDR3 contains 15 residues. The germline V gene encodes CDR1 MRHNA and CDR2 SNTAGT. Trimming took 4 bases from V and 4 from J; bases not matched to a gene: 5. The CDR3 DNA sequence: TGTGCCAGCAGTGTGAGCGGGGGCCCCACCGGGGAGCTGTTTTTT. Its translation: CASSVSGGPTGELFF.

In its sample, this clone was seen once. V usage is TRBV7-2 and J usage is TRBJ2-7; TRBD1 matches at 9 bases. V gave up 5 bases and J gave up 6 bases; unmatched junction bases: 11. The germline gives CDR1 SGHTA, CDR2 FQGNSA. The CDR3 extends over 15 amino acids. Written as DNA, the CDR3 is TGTGCCAGCAGCAAACAGGGGGCACGGCCTTCCGAGCAGTACTTC. Its translation: CASSKQGARPSEQYF.